The 5 T cell receptor beta chains below were found in one sample sequenced in a study of blood T cell repertoires in COVID-19 (dated by TCRdb to 2019 to 2021). The method was the immunoSEQ multiplex PCR assay. Entries here come from immuneACCESS through TCRdb and include only in-frame sequences with V and J called. Some clones fail to appear in such tables; in the studies checked, an unresolved V gene covers under half of the shortfall, and the cause of the remainder is unknown. The sample table shows 250,000 to 300,000 clones, and around three quarters are seen once. The leading ten clones occupy more than 2.5% of the sample. Sequenced sample: peripheral blood. The receptors originated from a woman of 80 years or more with acute or convalescent COVID-19.

V is TRBV27 and J is TRBJ2-1; TRBD2 might be the D (5 bases). V was trimmed by 3 bases and J by 12 bases, leaving 18 bases between them. Germline CDR1 reads MNHEY; CDR2 reads SMNVEV (reference sequence). The CDR3 consists of 14 residues. The CDR3 spells CASSFKDSLWGQFF. The CDR3 coding sequence is TGTGCCAGCAGTTTCAAGGACTCCCTCTGGGGGCAGTTCTTC.

V usage is TRBV6-2 or TRBV6-3 and J usage is TRBJ1-6; TRBD1 is a possible D gene (5 bases). The V gene lost 2 bases and the J gene lost 8 bases, with 10 bases spanning the gap. Germline lookup yields CDR1 MNHEY and CDR2 SVGEGT. The CDR3 runs to 14 residues. In DNA, the CDR3 is TGTGCCAGCAGTTACAGGGGTACCCATTCACCCCTCCACTTT. This encodes CASSYRGTHSPLHF.

This clone was seen a few times. This chain connects TRBV12-3 or TRBV12-4 to TRBJ1-5; D perhaps matches TRBD1 (6 bases). Trimming pared 6 bases from V and 9 bases from J, leaving 12 bases between. This CDR3 is 12 amino acids long. This chain's CDR3 is CASRRLQGPQHF. DNA of the CDR3: TGTGCCAGCAGGCGATTACAGGGGCCCCAGCATTTT.

This clone was seen a handful of times. This rearrangement joins TRBV14 to TRBJ1-2; 12 nucleotides line up with TRBD1. From germline, CDR1 is SGHDN and CDR2 FVKESK. Trimming took 4 bases from V and 4 from J; bases not matched to a gene: 13. The CDR3 extends over 18 amino acids. The CDR3 DNA reads as TGTGCCAGCAGCCCTCGTCCGGGACAGGGGGCCCGCGGCTATGGCTACACCTTC. It specifies CASSPRPGQGARGYGYTF.

The gene calls are TRBV5-4 and TRBJ2-1; the match to TRBD2 covers 12 bases. This CDR3 comprises 14 residues. Germline V gene data show CDR1 as SGHNT and CDR2 as YYREEE (reference sequence). V shed 2 bases and J 15 bases; nucleotides not matched to a gene: 9. In nucleotides, the CDR3 is TGTGCCAGCAGCTTCGAGACTAGCGGGAGAACACGGTTCTTC. This translates into CASSFETSGRTRFF.